This T cell receptor (beta chain) was profiled in a study of T cell changes during pregnancy in multiple sclerosis. The CDR3 is 13 residues long. With 7 bases removed from V and 5 bases from J, the gap between germline ends came to 12 bases. CDR1 is ENHRY and CDR2 is SYGVKD in the germline V gene. Libraries were prepared by immunoSEQ multiplex PCR; TCRdb keeps only in-frame clonotypes and omits some of them. The sample gives fewer than 35,000 clones, around nine tenths of which show up once; around 0.42% is in the top ten. The source material was CD4+ T cells from peripheral blood mononuclear cells, sampled in the second trimester of pregnancy. The clonotype was recovered from a female donor in good health, enrolled as a control in a pregnancy study. The chain couples TRBV10-3 to TRBJ2-1; D might be TRBD2 (6 bases). The CDR3 nucleotides are TGTGCCATCAAAAGGGACTCTAACAATGAGCAGTTCTTC. This gives the protein CAIKRDSNNEQFF.